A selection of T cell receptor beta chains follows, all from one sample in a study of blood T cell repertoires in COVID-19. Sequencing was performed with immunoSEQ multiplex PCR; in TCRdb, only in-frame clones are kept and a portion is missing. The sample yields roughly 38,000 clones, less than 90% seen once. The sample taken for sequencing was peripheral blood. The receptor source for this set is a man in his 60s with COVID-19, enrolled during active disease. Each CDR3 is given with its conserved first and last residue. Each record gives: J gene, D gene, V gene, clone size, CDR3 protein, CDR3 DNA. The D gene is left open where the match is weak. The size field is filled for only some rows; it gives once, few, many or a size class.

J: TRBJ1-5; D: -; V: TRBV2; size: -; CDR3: CASKIQSAGTVPQHF; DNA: TGTGCCAGCAAGATTCAGTCGGCAGGAACCGTGCCCCAGCATTTT
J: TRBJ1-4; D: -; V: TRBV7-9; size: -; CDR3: CASSPDGDEKLFF; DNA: TGTGCCAGCAGCCCCGACGGGGATGAAAAACTGTTTTTT
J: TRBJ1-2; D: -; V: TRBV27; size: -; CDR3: CASSLSAANYGYTF; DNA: TGTGCCAGCAGTTTATCGGCAGCTAACTATGGCTACACCTTC
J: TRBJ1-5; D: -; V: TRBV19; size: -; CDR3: CASSPRENQPQHF; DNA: TGTGCCAGTAGTCCCAGGGAAAATCAGCCCCAGCATTTT
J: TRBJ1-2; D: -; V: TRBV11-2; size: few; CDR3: CASSLEPSGSHGYTF; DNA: TGTGCCAGCAGCTTAGAGCCTTCAGGGTCACATGGCTACACCTTC
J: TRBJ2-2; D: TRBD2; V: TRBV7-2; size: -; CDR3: CASSFGLAGARGELFF; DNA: TGTGCCAGCAGTTTTGGACTAGCGGGAGCTAGAGGGGAGCTGTTTTTT
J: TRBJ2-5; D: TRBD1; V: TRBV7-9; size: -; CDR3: CASRPGTGTIQETQYF; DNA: TGTGCCAGCAGGCCCGGGACAGGGACTATCCAAGAGACCCAGTACTTC
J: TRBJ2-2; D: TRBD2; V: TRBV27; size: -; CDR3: CASRTSAYTGELFF; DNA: TGTGCCAGCCGTACTAGCGCGTACACCGGGGAGCTGTTTTTT
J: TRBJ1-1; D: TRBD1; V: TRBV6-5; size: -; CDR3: CASSQGQGLNTEAFF; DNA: TGTGCCAGCAGCCAAGGACAGGGCCTGAACACTGAAGCTTTCTTT
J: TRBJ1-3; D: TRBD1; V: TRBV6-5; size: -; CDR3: CASSLGQGFSGNTIYF; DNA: TGTGCCAGCAGTTTGGGACAGGGCTTCTCTGGAAACACCATATATTTT
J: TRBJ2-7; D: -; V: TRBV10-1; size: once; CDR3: CASSGSRGIYEQYF; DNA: TGCGCCAGCAGTGGGAGCAGAGGAATCTACGAGCAGTACTTC
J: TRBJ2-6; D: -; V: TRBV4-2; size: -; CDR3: CASSQDPGTSGANVLTF; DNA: TGTGCCAGCAGCCAAGATCCCGGTACCTCTGGGGCCAACGTCCTGACTTTC
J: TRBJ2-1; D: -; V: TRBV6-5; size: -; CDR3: CASTPAGRRGEQFF; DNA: TGTGCCAGCACTCCTGCCGGGCGAAGGGGTGAGCAGTTCTTC
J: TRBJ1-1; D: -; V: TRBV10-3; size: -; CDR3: CAIRDNTLRDTEAFF; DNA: TGTGCCATCAGGGACAATACACTTCGGGACACTGAAGCTTTCTTT
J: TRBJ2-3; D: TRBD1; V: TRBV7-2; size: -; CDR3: CASRFDRGGPDTQYF; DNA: TGTGCCAGCAGGTTCGACAGGGGGGGCCCAGATACGCAGTATTTT
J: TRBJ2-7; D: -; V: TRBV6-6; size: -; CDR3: CASSYIRGAEQYF; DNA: TGTGCCAGCAGTTACATTCGCGGGGCCGAGCAGTACTTC
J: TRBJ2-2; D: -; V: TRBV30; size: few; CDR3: CAWKKTSRGELFF; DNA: TGTGCCTGGAAAAAGACAAGTCGCGGGGAGCTGTTTTTT
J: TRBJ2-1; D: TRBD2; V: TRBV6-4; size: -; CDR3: CASSVELAGSNEQFF; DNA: TGTGCCAGCAGTGTCGAATTAGCGGGGAGCAATGAGCAGTTCTTC
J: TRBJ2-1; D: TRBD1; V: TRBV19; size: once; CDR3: CASSLDRAFNEQFF; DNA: TGTGCCAGTAGTTTGGACAGGGCGTTCAATGAGCAGTTCTTC
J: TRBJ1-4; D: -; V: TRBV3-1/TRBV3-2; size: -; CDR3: CASSLQTGTNEKLFF; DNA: TGTGCCAGCAGCTTGCAAACGGGAACTAATGAAAAACTGTTTTTT
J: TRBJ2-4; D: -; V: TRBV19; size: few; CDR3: CASSEQGPSNAAKNIQYF; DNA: TGTGCCAGTAGTGAACAGGGCCCCTCTAACGCGGCCAAAAACATTCAGTACTTC
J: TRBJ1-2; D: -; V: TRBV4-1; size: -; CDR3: CASSQDRGGINYGYTF; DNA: TGCGCCAGCAGCCAAGATCGAGGGGGTATCAACTATGGCTACACCTTC
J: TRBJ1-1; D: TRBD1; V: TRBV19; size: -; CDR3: CASSKMQGEVRTEAFF; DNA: TGTGCCAGTAGTAAGATGCAGGGGGAAGTTAGAACTGAAGCTTTCTTT
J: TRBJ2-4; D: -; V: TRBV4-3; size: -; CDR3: CASSRGGFLGLDIQYF; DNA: TGCGCCAGCAGCCGGGGGGGCTTTCTCGGGTTAGACATTCAGTACTTC
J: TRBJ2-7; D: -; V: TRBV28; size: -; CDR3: CASSLSQGLLEQYF; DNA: TGTGCCAGCAGTTTGTCCCAGGGACTCCTCGAGCAGTACTTC
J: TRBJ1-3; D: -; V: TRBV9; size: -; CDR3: CASSRSGNSGNTIYF; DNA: TGTGCCAGCAGCAGATCAGGGAACTCTGGAAACACCATATATTTT
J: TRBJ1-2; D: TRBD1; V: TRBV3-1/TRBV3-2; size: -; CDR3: CASSQKQGAGGYTF; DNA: TGTGCCAGCAGCCAAAAACAGGGGGCAGGTGGCTACACCTTC
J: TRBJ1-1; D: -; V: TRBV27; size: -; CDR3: CASSLKGQGNTEAFF; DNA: TGTGCCAGCAGTTTAAAGGGGCAGGGAAACACTGAAGCTTTCTTT
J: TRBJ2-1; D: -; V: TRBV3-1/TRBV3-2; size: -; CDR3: CASSRPGISYNEQFF; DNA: TGTGCCAGCAGCCGACCCGGGATCTCCTACAATGAGCAGTTCTTC
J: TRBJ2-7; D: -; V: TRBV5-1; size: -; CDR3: CASSVGRATSSYEQYF; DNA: TGCGCCAGCAGCGTGGGGCGGGCCACCAGCTCCTACGAGCAGTACTTC
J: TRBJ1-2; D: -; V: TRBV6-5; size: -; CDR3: CASSYRGGANYGYTF; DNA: TGTGCCAGCAGTTACCGGGGGGGGGCGAACTATGGCTACACCTTC
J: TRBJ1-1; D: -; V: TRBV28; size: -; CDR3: CASSLYEGPEAFF; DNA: TGTGCCAGCAGTTTATACGAGGGTCCTGAAGCTTTCTTT
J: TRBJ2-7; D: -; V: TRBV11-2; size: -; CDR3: CASSSHTKLRSEQYF; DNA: TGTGCCAGCAGCTCCCATACAAAACTCAGGTCTGAGCAGTACTTC
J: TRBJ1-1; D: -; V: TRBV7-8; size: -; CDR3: CASSLVGRNTEAFF; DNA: TGTGCCAGCAGCTTAGTTGGTAGGAACACTGAAGCTTTCTTT
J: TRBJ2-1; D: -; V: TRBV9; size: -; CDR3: CASSPNSYNEQFF; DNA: TGTGCCAGCAGCCCCAACAGCTACAATGAGCAGTTCTTC
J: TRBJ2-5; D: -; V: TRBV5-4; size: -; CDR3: CASSSDLQRGETQYF; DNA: TGTGCCAGCAGCTCGGACCTCCAGAGGGGGGAGACCCAGTACTTC
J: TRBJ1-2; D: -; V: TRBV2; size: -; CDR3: CASSDDGGPNYGYTF; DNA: TGTGCCAGCAGTGACGACGGGGGACCTAACTATGGCTACACCTTC
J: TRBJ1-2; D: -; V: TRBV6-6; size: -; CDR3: CASSYFPESGYTF; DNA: TGTGCCAGCAGTTACTTCCCCGAGAGTGGCTACACCTTC
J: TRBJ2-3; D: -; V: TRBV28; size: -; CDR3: CAVDSSTDTQYF; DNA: TGTGCCGTGGACAGTAGCACAGATACGCAGTATTTT
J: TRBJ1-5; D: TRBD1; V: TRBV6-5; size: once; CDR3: CASRRQGNGNQPQHF; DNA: TGTGCCAGCAGACGACAGGGGAACGGCAATCAGCCCCAGCATTTT
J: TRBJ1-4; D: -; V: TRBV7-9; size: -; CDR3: CASSPAGRPNEKLFF; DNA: TGTGCCAGCAGTCCGGCAGGGAGGCCTAATGAAAAACTGTTTTTT
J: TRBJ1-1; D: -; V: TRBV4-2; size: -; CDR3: CASSQEGGLNTEAFF; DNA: TGTGCCAGCAGCCAAGAAGGGGGTTTGAACACTGAAGCTTTCTTT
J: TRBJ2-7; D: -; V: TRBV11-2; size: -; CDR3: CASSSLAWGETYEQYF; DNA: TGTGCCAGCAGCTCGTTAGCTTGGGGAGAAACCTACGAGCAGTACTTC
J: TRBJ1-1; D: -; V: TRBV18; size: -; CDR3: CASSPPGSPMNTEAFF; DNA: TGTGCCAGCTCACCACCGGGCAGCCCCATGAACACTGAAGCTTTCTTT
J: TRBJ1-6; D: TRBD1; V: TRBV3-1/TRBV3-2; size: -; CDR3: CASSAGDRDNSPLHF; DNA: TGTGCCAGCAGCGCCGGCGACAGGGATAATTCACCCCTCCACTTT
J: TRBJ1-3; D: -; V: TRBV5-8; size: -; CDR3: CASSRGTETSGNTIYF; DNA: TGTGCCAGCAGTCGAGGTACGGAGACCTCTGGAAACACCATATATTTT
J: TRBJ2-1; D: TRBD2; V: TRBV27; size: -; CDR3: CASRRLAGSNEQFF; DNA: TGTGCCAGCAGGAGACTAGCGGGATCCAATGAGCAGTTCTTC
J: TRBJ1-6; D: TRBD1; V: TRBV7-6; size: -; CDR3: CASSRGQSNSPLHF; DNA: TGTGCCAGCAGCCGGGGACAGAGCAATTCACCCCTCCACTTT
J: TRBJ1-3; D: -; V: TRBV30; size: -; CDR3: CAWSSYSGNTIYF; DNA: TGTGCCTGGAGCTCCTACTCTGGAAACACCATATATTTT